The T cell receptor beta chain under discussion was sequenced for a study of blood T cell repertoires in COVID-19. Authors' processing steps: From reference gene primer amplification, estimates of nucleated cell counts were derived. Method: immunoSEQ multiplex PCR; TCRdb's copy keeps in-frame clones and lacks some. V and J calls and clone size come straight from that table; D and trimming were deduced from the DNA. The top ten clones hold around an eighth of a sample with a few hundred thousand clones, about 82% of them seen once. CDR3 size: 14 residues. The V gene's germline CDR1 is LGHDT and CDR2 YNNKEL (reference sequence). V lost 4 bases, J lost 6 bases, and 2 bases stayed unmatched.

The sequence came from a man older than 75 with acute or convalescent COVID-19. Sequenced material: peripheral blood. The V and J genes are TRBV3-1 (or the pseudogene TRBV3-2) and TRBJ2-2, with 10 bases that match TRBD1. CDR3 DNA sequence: TGTGCCAGCAGCCGCGGACAGGGGGCCGGGGAGCTGTTTTTT. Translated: CASSRGQGAGELFF.